The 11 T cell receptor beta chains below come from one sample, sequenced in a study of T cells in Graves' hyperthyroidism and ophthalmopathy. Amplified regions were TCR beta CDR3 sequences from RNA transcripts. During a first-round RT-PCR of the TCR CDR3, the HTBI primer set was used. TCRdb fed the multiplex PCR reads into MiXCR, producing one record per CDR3 protein. This table has roughly 290,000 distinct CDR3 sequences, about 14% appearing once. The sample comprised blood. Receptor source: a woman in her twenties or thirties with Graves' hyperthyroidism that later progressed to Graves' ophthalmopathy.

This chain links TRBV24-1 with TRBJ2-2; D ambiguous. The CDR3 covers 18 residues. V lost 2 bases to trimming and J lost 0 bases, with 15 bases between them. The germline V gene has CDR1 KGHDR and CDR2 SFDVKD. DNA for the CDR3: TGTGCCACCAGTGATTCGCCTGTCGGGCCCTCGAACACCGGGGAGCTGTTTTTT. Amino acids: CATSDSPVGPSNTGELFF.

This clonotype was seen at least ten times. This sequence joins TRBV13 and TRBJ2-6; 9 bases fit TRBD1. The V and J ends lost 5 bases and 1 base, in that order; junction bases with no gene match: 24. CDR3 size: 23 residues. The germline CDR1 and CDR2 sequences are PRHDT and FYEKMQ (reference sequence). CDR3 nucleotide sequence: TGTGCCAGCAGCCTCCTTCTGCTCCCTCCGACGGGACAGGGAGGATCTGGGGCCAACGTCCTGACTTTC. It translates to CASSLLLLPPTGQGGSGANVLTF.

A remark on this clonotype: This may be a read error: a much more frequent sequence differs by one nucleotide. J is TRBJ2-7 and V is TRBV12-3 or TRBV12-4, with D possibly called TRBD1 or TRBD2 (5 bases each). The CDR3 is 15 amino acids. CDR3 bases: TGTGCCAACAGTTCAGGACCGGGACGAACCTACGAGCAGTACTTC. Protein: CANSSGPGRTYEQYF.

This clonotype was counted a few times. The chain joins TRBV4-3 to TRBJ2-2; the D is unclear. V was pared by 2 bases and J by 0 bases, with 7 bases between. Germline CDR1 is LGHNA and CDR2 is YSLEER. The CDR3 length is 15 residues. The chain's CDR3 is CASSQKRSNTGELFF. The CDR3 DNA reads TGCGCCAGCAGCCAAAAACGGTCGAACACCGGGGAGCTGTTTTTT.

The chain joins TRBV5-1 to TRBJ2-3; 11 bases map to TRBD2. The CDR3 loop spans 16 amino acids. Germline V CDR1 and CDR2: SGHRS, YFSETQ. With V trimmed by 4 bases and J by 2 bases, 6 bases remained unmatched. CDR3 amino acids: CASSKGLAAHTDTQYF. Here the CDR3 DNA reads TGCGCCAGCAGCAAGGGACTAGCGGCCCACACAGATACGCAGTATTTT.

At least ten counts were recorded for this clonotype. The gene calls are TRBV28 and TRBJ2-7; tentative D call: TRBD2 (6 bases). CDR3 length equals 18 residues. Germline CDR1 is MDHEN and CDR2 is SYDVKM. V gave up 3 bases and J gave up 1 base, with 22 bases separating them. The CDR3 spells CASSFLWGGAQPSYEQYF. DNA for the CDR3: TGTGCCAGCAGTTTTCTGTGGGGCGGGGCTCAACCTTCCTACGAGCAGTACTTC.

This clonotype occurred many times. V gene TRBV7-2 combines with J gene TRBJ2-5; D is unresolved. Germline lookup yields CDR1 SGHTA and CDR2 FQGNSA. Trimming stripped 9 bases from V and 5 bases from J, with 7 bases between. The CDR3 contains 10 residues. CDR3 loop: CARDGETQYF. The CDR3 DNA reads as TGTGCCAGAGACGGGGAGACCCAGTACTTC.

With respect to this clonotype: A much larger clone lies one base from this, so it may be a read error. The V gene is TRBV20-1, the J gene TRBJ1-2, with D unresolved. Germline V CDR1 and CDR2: DFQATT, SNEGSKA (reference sequence). The CDR3 loop spans 14 amino acids. The CDR3 here is CSAREDLGNYGCTF. The CDR3 DNA is TGCAGTGCTAGAGAGGACTTAGGGAACTACGGCTGCACCTTC.

This clonotype was picked up many times. This chain uses TRBV27 with TRBJ2-4; no reliable D call. The CDR3 contains 13 residues. V lost 5 bases to trimming and J lost 0 bases, with 5 bases between them. The germline V gene encodes CDR1 MNHEY and CDR2 SMNVEV (reference sequence). The chain's CDR3 is CASSQIAKNIQYF. The CDR3 DNA follows: TGTGCCAGCAGTCAAATAGCCAAAAACATTCAGTACTTC.

This clonotype was observed a handful of times. V is TRBV7-3 and J is TRBJ2-2; 7 positions match TRBD1. CDR3 length: 13 residues. V shed 5 bases and J 6 bases; nucleotides not matched to a gene: 3. Germline V lookup: CDR1 SGHTA, CDR2 FQGTGA. Here the CDR3 DNA reads TGTGCCAGCAGCGAACAGGGGTCCGGGGAGCTGTTTTTT. It yields the protein CASSEQGSGELFF.

This clonotype was recorded at least ten times. This sequence joins TRBV20-1 and TRBJ2-5; either TRBD1 or TRBD2 may fit D (5 bases each). The CDR3 is 14 amino acids. The V end lost 3 bases, the J end lost 2 bases, and 13 bases lay between the germline ends. Germline CDR1 and CDR2: DFQATT and SNEGSKA (reference sequence). For the CDR3, the DNA is TGCAGTGCTAGGGGCAGGGAGCCGCAAGAGACCCAGTACTTC. As protein: CSARGREPQETQYF.